The 25 T cell receptor beta chains listed next were all sequenced from one sample in a study of cytomegalovirus exposure and HLA in healthy donors. The PCR had 60 Vbeta and 13 Jbeta primers. The data were produced by immunoSEQ multiplex PCR, yet TCRdb's version contains in-frame clones alone and is incomplete. The table includes under 200,000 clones, roughly 84% detected once. The specimen sequenced was PBMCs. The receptor source for this set is a boy aged 5-17 years in good health and CMV-seronegative.

The chain couples TRBV11-2 to TRBJ1-2, with 9 bases matching TRBD1. The germline gives CDR1 SGHAT, CDR2 FQNNGV. This CDR3 comprises 14 residues. After removal of 2 bases from V and 8 bases from J, the junction contained 6 bases not matched to a gene. CDR3 protein: CASSLFTGGAGYTF. As DNA, the CDR3 is TGTGCCAGCAGCTTATTTACAGGGGGCGCGGGCTACACCTTC.

The chain links TRBV6-1 to TRBJ2-5; 7 nucleotides align to TRBD1. The trim removed 4 bases at V and 5 bases at J, leaving 13 bases unmatched. Germline V gene data show CDR1 as MNHNS and CDR2 as SASEGT. This CDR3 is 16 amino acids long. The CDR3, as DNA: TGTGCCAGCAGTGTAGGGGGCAGGGGTTTACGGGAGACCCAGTACTTC. Protein: CASSVGGRGLRETQYF.

CDR3 in DNA: TGTGCCAGCAGCTTTCCCGCGGATGCTAGCGGCTACGAGCAGTACTTC. It yields the protein CASSFPADASGYEQYF. V usage is TRBV7-8 and J usage is TRBJ2-7; 7 bases are a match to TRBD2. J was trimmed by 3 bases and V by 3 bases; bases with no gene match: 11. The CDR3 runs to 16 residues. The V gene's germline CDR1 is SGHVS and CDR2 FQNEAQ.

This sequence joins TRBV28 and TRBJ2-3; D might be TRBD2 (5 bases). Germline lookup yields CDR1 MDHEN and CDR2 SYDVKM. The CDR3 has 15 amino acids. Trimming removed 5 bases from V and 3 bases from J, with 15 bases in between. The CDR3 spells CASSPTERNTDTQYF. The CDR3 coding sequence is TGTGCCAGCAGTCCTACTGAGCGGAATACAGATACGCAGTATTTT.

The CDR3 bases are TGTGCCAGCAGGGGGGGTACCGAGCAGTACTTC. Amino acids: CASRGGTEQYF. The chain uses TRBV2 and TRBJ2-7; a weak D match, TRBD2 (6 bases). The germline V gene encodes CDR1 SNHLY and CDR2 FYNNEI. CDR3 length equals 11 residues. Between the trimmed V and J ends, which lost 6 bases and 6 bases, there was a span of 9 bases.

The V gene is TRBV6-6, the J gene TRBJ1-1, with no clear D. Looked up from germline, CDR1 is MNHNY and CDR2 is SVGAGI (reference sequence). The CDR3 consists of 11 residues. The V end was cut by 5 bases, the J end by 2 bases, with 3 bases between. CDR3 region: CASSTNTEAFF. The CDR3 DNA follows: TGTGCCAGCAGTACTAACACTGAAGCTTTCTTT.

As concerns this clone: Sequence at one end of the junction differs from germline and may be a read error. This chain connects TRBV7-7 to TRBJ2-1, with TRBD2 matching over 7 bases. The CDR3 has 15 residues. Per the germline V gene, CDR1 is SSHAT and CDR2 is FNYEAQ (reference sequence). CDR3 sequence: CASSLTSVSYNEQFF. DNA for the CDR3: TGTGCTAGCAGCTTAACTAGCGTCTCCTACAATGAGCAGTTCTTC.

Here the CDR3 reads CASSLPEATGESYTDTQYF. The CDR3, as DNA: TGTGCCAGTAGTCTCCCGGAGGCGACAGGGGAGAGCTACACAGATACGCAGTATTTT. This chain connects TRBV19 to TRBJ2-3; 8 bases are shared with TRBD1. This CDR3 comprises 19 residues. V shed 5 bases and J 2 bases; nucleotides not matched to a gene: 18. Per the germline V gene, CDR1 is LNHDA and CDR2 is SQIVND (reference sequence).

The gene calls are TRBV19 and TRBJ2-7; TRBD2 is a possible D gene (5 bases). The germline gives CDR1 LNHDA, CDR2 SQIVND (reference sequence). V lost 8 bases to trimming and J lost 3 bases, with 14 bases between them. The CDR3 spans 13 residues. In DNA form, the CDR3 reads TGTGCCAGTGGCGGGTCTGGAGGCTACGAGCAGTACTTC. This gives the protein CASGGSGGYEQYF.

The V call is TRBV11-2, the J call TRBJ1-2; 7 positions match TRBD1. The ends lost 5 bases at V and 4 bases at J; junction bases unmatched: 13. The CDR3 sequence is 16 residues long. Germline-derived CDR1 and CDR2 are SGHAT and FQNNGV. The CDR3 region is CASSPNPGQSGYGYTF. CDR3 DNA sequence: TGTGCCAGCAGCCCGAACCCGGGACAGTCGGGCTATGGCTACACCTTC.

The rearrangement links TRBV6-6 to TRBJ1-5, with a tentative D call TRBD1 (5 bases). Germline V gives CDR1 MNHNY, CDR2 SVGAGI (reference sequence). V was clipped by 5 bases and J by 2 bases, with 13 bases between them. This CDR3 comprises 15 residues. In DNA, the CDR3 is TGTGCCAGCAGTCTCGGGCCGGGGGGCAATCAGCCCCAGCATTTT. It translates to CASSLGPGGNQPQHF.

The J gene is TRBJ1-2, the V gene TRBV2, with D perhaps matching TRBD1 (5 bases). This CDR3 region has 13 residues. Germline V gene lookup returns CDR1 SNHLY and CDR2 FYNNEI. The V gene lost 6 bases and the J gene lost 8 bases, with 16 bases spanning the gap. The CDR3 sequence: CASRRGKGRGYTF. CDR3 DNA: TGTGCCAGCAGGCGGGGGAAAGGAAGGGGCTACACCTTC.

This chain connects TRBV11-3 to TRBJ2-2, with D perhaps matching TRBD2 (7 bases). This CDR3 has 14 residues. CDR1 SGHNT and CDR2 YENEEA come from the germline V gene. Trimming removed 5 bases from V and 7 bases from J, with 14 bases in between. The CDR3 region has the DNA TGTGCCAGCAGCGGGAGGGGGATCAACGGGGAGCTGTTTTTT. Protein product: CASSGRGINGELFF.

V gene TRBV15 combines with J gene TRBJ2-3; D possibly corresponds to TRBD2 (6 bases). Germline V lookup: CDR1 LNHNV, CDR2 YYDKDF (reference sequence). This CDR3 contains 15 residues. V dropped 2 bases and J dropped 4 bases, with 13 bases sitting between them. CDR3 region: CATSRPKLAPDTQYF. The CDR3, as DNA: TGTGCCACCAGCAGACCTAAGCTAGCGCCAGATACGCAGTATTTT.

The genes are TRBV28 and TRBJ1-5; D is uncertain. This CDR3 contains 12 residues. From germline, CDR1 is MDHEN and CDR2 SYDVKM. Trimming left V 6 bases short and J 7 bases short, with 10 bases between. The CDR3 bases are TGTGCCAGCAGCCCATCTAGGCAGCCCCAGCATTTT. Its protein product is CASSPSRQPQHF. The complete variable domain, with remaining parts taken from reference TRBV28 and TRBJ1-5, reads DVKVTQSSRYLVKRTGEKVFLECVQDMDHENMFWYRQDPGLGLRLIYFSYDVKMKEKGDIPEGYSVSREKKERFSLILESASTNQTSMYLCASSPSRQPQHFGDGTRLSIL.

The chain combines TRBV6-1 with TRBJ1-4, with D possibly TRBD1 on 5 matching bases. The germline V gene has CDR1 MNHNS and CDR2 SASEGT. Between the trimmed V and J ends, which lost 6 bases and 8 bases, there was a span of 19 bases. The CDR3 is 15 residues long. In DNA form, the CDR3 reads TGTGCCAGCAGCCGAATTGGGAGGGGAGAGGAAAAACTGTTTTTT. Residues: CASSRIGRGEEKLFF.

DNA of the CDR3: TGTGCCAGCAGTGAGGGGCAGGATCTCGACCCCGAGCAGTACTTC. Its translation: CASSEGQDLDPEQYF. The chain uses TRBV2 and TRBJ2-7, with D possibly TRBD1 on 5 matching bases. CDR3 length: 15 residues. The V gene lost 3 bases and the J gene lost 6 bases, with 18 bases spanning the gap. CDR1 and CDR2 (germline): SNHLY, FYNNEI.

A few counts support this clone. This chain uses TRBV28 with TRBJ1-2; D remains unclear. V lost 5 bases and J 2 bases, leaving 9 bases between the germline ends. Germline CDR1 is MDHEN and CDR2 is SYDVKM. This CDR3 region has 13 residues. CDR3 sequence reads: CASSPDYNYGYTF. CDR3 sequence (DNA): TGTGCCAGCAGTCCGGACTACAACTATGGCTACACCTTC.

The V gene is TRBV28, the J gene TRBJ1-1, with D perhaps matching TRBD1 (5 bases). Trimming shortened V by 6 bases and J by 4 bases, and 15 bases separated the two germline ends. CDR3 length: 14 residues. CDR1 is MDHEN, CDR2 SYDVKM, per germline. The CDR3 nucleotides are TGTGCCAGCAGCCCGACAGTCGGGCGCACTGAAGCTTTCTTT. It translates to CASSPTVGRTEAFF.

The chain links TRBV7-2 to TRBJ2-1; 8 bases agree with TRBD1. The V segment lost 3 bases and the J segment 8 bases; nucleotides outside the gene matches: 9. CDR3 length: 15 amino acids. Per the germline V gene, CDR1 is SGHTA and CDR2 is FQGNSA. The CDR3 spells CASSLRTGFIYEQFF. In nucleotides, the CDR3 is TGTGCCAGCAGCTTGCGGACAGGGTTTATTTATGAGCAGTTCTTC. Supplemented by reference TRBV7-2 and TRBJ2-1, the full variable domain reads GAGVSQSPSNKVTEKGKDVELRCDPISGHTALYWYRQSLGQGLEFLIYFQGNSAPDKSGLPSDRFSAERTGGSVSTLTIQRTQQEDSAVYLCASSLRTGFIYEQFFGPGTRLTVL.

This chain uses TRBV6-5 with TRBJ2-1; a weak D match, TRBD1 (5 bases). The CDR3 is made up of 14 amino acids. V was clipped by 2 bases and J by 8 bases, with 13 bases between them. The germline gives CDR1 MNHEY, CDR2 SVGAGI. The CDR3 DNA reads TGTGCCAGCAGTTACACTGCTAGGGGCGATGAGCAGTTCTTC. As protein: CASSYTARGDEQFF.

The rearrangement uses TRBV28 and TRBJ2-7; 8 nucleotides match TRBD1. CDR1 is MDHEN and CDR2 is SYDVKM in the germline V gene. J was trimmed by 3 bases and V by 2 bases; bases with no gene match: 0. This CDR3 comprises 13 residues. The CDR3 bases are TGTGCCAGCAGTTTAACAGGGGGCTACGAGCAGTACTTC. Translating it yields CASSLTGGYEQYF.

This clone was counted a single time. The genes are TRBV6-5 and TRBJ1-1; no clear D gene. Trimming took off 0 bases at V and 5 bases at J, with 10 bases between the two ends. In germline, CDR1 is MNHEY, CDR2 SVGAGI. This CDR3 region has 14 residues. The CDR3 DNA reads TGTGCCAGCAGTTACTCAGCACCGGGGACTGAAGCTTTCTTT. Protein product: CASSYSAPGTEAFF.

V gene TRBV12-5 combines with J gene TRBJ1-1; D is unclear. From germline, CDR1 is LGHNT and CDR2 FRNRAP. The ends were cut back, 0 bases at V and 0 bases at J, with 8 bases in the middle. CDR3 size: 15 residues. CDR3 sequence (DNA): TGTGCTAGTGGTTTGGTACAGCTAATGAACACTGAAGCTTTCTTT. This gives the protein CASGLVQLMNTEAFF. The variable domain in full, with the rest retrieved from reference TRBV12-5 and TRBJ1-1, is DARVTQTPRHKVTEMGQEVTMRCQPILGHNTVFWYRQTMMQGLELLAYFRNRAPLDDSGMPKDRFSAEMPDATLATLKIQPSEPRDSAVYFCASGLVQLMNTEAFFGQGTRLTVV.

J is TRBJ1-1 and V is TRBV6-5; no clear D gene. Germline V gene data show CDR1 as MNHEY and CDR2 as SVGAGI. V gave up 8 bases and J gave up 4 bases, with 14 bases separating them. The CDR3 extends over 13 amino acids. The CDR3 here is CASGLRRGTEAFF. CDR3 in DNA: TGTGCCAGCGGACTCCGCCGGGGCACTGAAGCTTTCTTT.